The 8 T cell receptor beta chains in this list originate from one sample, sequenced in a study of T cells in localized non-small cell lung cancer. Data came from immunoSEQ multiplex PCR; TCRdb stores just in-frame clones and leaves some out. This table has 1,500 to 2,500 clones, 36% appearing once. This specimen was lung tumor tissue, taken before any cancer treatment. The receptors derive from a male donor at least 60 years old with stage II lung adenocarcinoma.

This clone was picked up a small number of times. The V and J genes are TRBV9 and TRBJ2-5; D gene unclear. Between the trimmed V and J ends, which lost 5 bases and 2 bases, there was a span of 10 bases. This CDR3 has 13 residues. The germline V gene has CDR1 SGDLS and CDR2 YYNGEE. CDR3 bases: TGTGCCAGCAGGTTTGAAAATCAAGAGACCCAGTACTTC. Encoded protein: CASRFENQETQYF.

The V gene is TRBV11-3, the J gene TRBJ1-2, with 11 bases that match TRBD1. Germline V gives CDR1 SGHNT, CDR2 YENEEA. There are 16 residues in the CDR3. The trim removed 5 bases at V and 5 bases at J, leaving 10 bases unmatched. The CDR3 DNA follows: TGTGCCAGCAGCCTCCTGGGACAGGGGGTGCATTATGGCTACACCTTC. Its protein product is CASSLLGQGVHYGYTF.

V gene TRBV18 combines with J gene TRBJ1-1; the match to TRBD1 covers 9 bases. CDR1 KGHSH and CDR2 LQKENI come from the germline V gene. The CDR3 runs 14 residues. Germline trimming cut 6 bases from V and 1 base from J; bases unmatched to any gene: 3. CDR3 loop: CASSPGQGNTEAFF. In DNA, the CDR3 is TGTGCCAGCTCGCCGGGACAGGGGAACACTGAAGCTTTCTTT.

This chain links TRBV19 with TRBJ2-7, with TRBD2 as a possible D gene (6 bases). Trimming stripped 11 bases from V and 4 bases from J, with 24 bases between. The CDR3 consists of 15 residues. The germline V gene has CDR1 LNHDA and CDR2 SQIVND (reference sequence). The CDR3 bases are TGTGCCCGGACGAGGGTGGCAGGTGGGGGGTACGAGCAGTACTTC. The encoded protein is CARTRVAGGGYEQYF.

This clone showed up just once. J is TRBJ1-2 and V is TRBV29-1, with TRBD1 matching 9 bases. Germline trimming cut 4 bases from V and 4 bases from J; bases unmatched to any gene: 4. The germline gives CDR1 SQVTM, CDR2 ANQGSEA. This CDR3 is built from 13 residues. The CDR3: CSVGLDRGYGYTF. In DNA form, the CDR3 reads TGCAGCGTTGGTCTGGACAGGGGCTATGGCTACACCTTC.

DNA of the CDR3: TGTGCCAGCTCCCCGGATTTACAGGGAGGCAGTTCACCCCTCCACTTT. Protein: CASSPDLQGGSSPLHF. The chain couples TRBV18 to TRBJ1-6; tentatively, D is TRBD1 (6 bases). The CDR3 is 16 amino acids. The V and J ends lost 6 bases and 9 bases respectively, with 21 bases between them. CDR1 and CDR2 (germline): KGHSH, LQKENI.

About this clone: Germline is not matched at one junction end, which may reflect a read error. The CDR3 region has the DNA TGTGCCACCAGTGGTGAACTAGCGAAGCATGAGCAGTTCTTC. This translates into CATSGELAKHEQFF. The chain has TRBV27 and TRBJ2-1; 7 bases map to TRBD2. Germline V gene sequence: CDR1 MNHEY, CDR2 SMNVEV (reference sequence). The CDR3 runs to 14 residues.

This clone was observed a few times. This chain connects TRBV5-1 to TRBJ1-1; 11 bases fit TRBD1. Losses at the gene ends were 4 bases for V and 4 bases for J; bases not matched to a gene: 12. Germline CDR1 is SGHRS and CDR2 is YFSETQ. The CDR3 runs to 17 residues. The CDR3 region has the DNA TGCGCCAGCAGCCTAAGCACGGGACAGGGGGTCGGCACTGAAGCTTTCTTT. Protein product: CASSLSTGQGVGTEAFF. The full variable domain, in which reference TRBV5-1 and TRBJ1-1 provide the parts outside the CDR3, is KAGVTQTPRYLIKTRGQQVTLSCSPISGHRSVSWYQQTPGQGLQFLFEYFSETQRNKGNFPGRFSGRQFSNSRSEMNVSTLELGDSALYLCASSLSTGQGVGTEAFFGQGTRLTVV.